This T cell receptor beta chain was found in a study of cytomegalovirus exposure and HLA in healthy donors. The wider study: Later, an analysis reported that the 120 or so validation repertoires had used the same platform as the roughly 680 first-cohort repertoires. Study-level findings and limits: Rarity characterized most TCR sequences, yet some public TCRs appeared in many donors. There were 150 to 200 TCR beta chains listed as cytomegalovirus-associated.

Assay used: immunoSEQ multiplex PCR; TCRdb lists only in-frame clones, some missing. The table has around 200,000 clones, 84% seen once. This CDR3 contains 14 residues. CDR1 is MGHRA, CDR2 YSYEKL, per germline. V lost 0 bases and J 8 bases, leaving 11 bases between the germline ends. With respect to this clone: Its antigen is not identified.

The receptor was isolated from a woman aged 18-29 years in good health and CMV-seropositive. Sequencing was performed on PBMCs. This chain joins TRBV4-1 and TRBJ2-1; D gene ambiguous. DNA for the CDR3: TGCGCCAGCAGCCAAGATCGCGGAACGGATGAGCAGTTCTTC. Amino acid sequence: CASSQDRGTDEQFF.